This passage covers 29 T cell receptor beta chains from one sample sequenced in a study of cytomegalovirus exposure and HLA in healthy donors. The PCR contained 60 Vbeta and 13 Jbeta primers. Clones were sequenced by immunoSEQ multiplex PCR, and TCRdb holds only the in-frame ones, with some missing. The data hold around 150,000 clones, with nearly 85% observed a single time. Sequenced material: PBMCs. The receptors were sampled from a male donor in good health and CMV-seronegative.

The V gene is TRBV15, the J gene TRBJ1-4; TRBD1 aligns across 8 bases. The CDR3 consists of 15 residues. Germline V gene sequence: CDR1 LNHNV, CDR2 YYDKDF (reference sequence). The V gene end was trimmed by 1 base and the J gene end by 12 bases; junction bases not matched to a gene: 10. CDR3 in amino acids: CATSRAGQGGQELFF. In nucleotides, the CDR3 is TGTGCCACCAGCAGAGCAGGACAGGGAGGTCAAGAACTGTTTTTT.

The chain joins TRBV28 to TRBJ1-3; D not certain. Deletions cut 5 bases from V and 9 bases from J, with 20 bases between. The CDR3 covers 15 residues. Germline CDR1 is MDHEN and CDR2 is SYDVKM. CDR3 amino acids: CASSTPQRTGGTIYF. CDR3 DNA: TGTGCCAGCAGTACCCCCCAGCGAACCGGCGGCACCATATATTTT.

This clone appeared once. J is TRBJ2-5 and V is TRBV6-5; 15 bases agree with TRBD2. The J call is in doubt because the DNA end fits TRBJ2-7 better. Germline CDR1 is MNHEY and CDR2 is SVGAGI. There are 15 residues in the CDR3. CDR3 protein: CASGTGLAGGGEQYF. CDR3 DNA: TGTGCCAGCGGAACGGGACTAGCGGGAGGTGGCGAGCAGTACTTC.

The chain couples TRBV28 to TRBJ2-6; D uncertain. The ends were cut back, 6 bases at V and 1 base at J, with 7 bases in the middle. Per the germline V gene, CDR1 is MDHEN and CDR2 is SYDVKM. The CDR3 loop spans 14 amino acids. The CDR3 sequence: CASSDSSGANVLTF. In nucleotides, the CDR3 is TGTGCCAGCAGCGACTCGTCTGGGGCCAACGTCCTGACTTTC.

The gene calls are TRBV7-9 and TRBJ1-2, with unresolved D. Germline assignment: CDR1 SEHNR and CDR2 FQNEAQ (reference sequence). CDR3 length: 14 residues. Trimming removed 6 bases at V and 4 bases at J, with 15 bases between. The CDR3 region has the DNA TGTGCCAGCAGTTCCTCCGGCGGAGCCTATGGCTACACCTTC. Its translation: CASSSSGGAYGYTF.

The J gene is TRBJ2-4, the V gene TRBV7-9; 7 nucleotides match TRBD1. J lost 8 bases, V lost 5 bases, and 9 bases had no gene match. The CDR3 extends over 14 amino acids. Germline V gene sequence: CDR1 SEHNR, CDR2 FQNEAQ (reference sequence). The CDR3 here is CASSRQQGWDIQYF. The CDR3 bases are TGTGCCAGCAGCCGCCAACAGGGGTGGGACATTCAGTACTTC.

This sequence joins TRBV6-6 and TRBJ1-1; 7 nucleotides match TRBD1. CDR1 and CDR2 (germline): MNHNY, SVGAGI (reference sequence). There are 12 residues in the CDR3. V was pared by 3 bases and J by 9 bases, with 4 bases of the junction left unmatched. Here the CDR3 reads CASSYQTGKAFF. The CDR3 bases are TGTGCCAGCAGTTATCAGACAGGGAAAGCTTTCTTT.

The rearrangement links TRBV5-1 to TRBJ2-5; D is possibly TRBD1 (5 bases). The germline V gene has CDR1 SGHRS and CDR2 YFSETQ. This CDR3 region has 13 residues. V was clipped by 5 bases and J by 4 bases, with 12 bases between them. CDR3 sequence (DNA): TGCGCCAGCAGACAAGGGGTATCAGAGACCCAGTACTTC. Protein product: CASRQGVSETQYF.

The chain links TRBV7-9 to TRBJ2-7, with no clear D. V was shortened by 0 bases and J by 5 bases, with 8 bases between the two germline ends. The CDR3 has 13 residues. Germline CDR1 reads SEHNR; CDR2 reads FQNEAQ (reference sequence). The CDR3 region is CASSLASPHEQYF. The CDR3 coding sequence is TGTGCCAGCAGCTTAGCTAGCCCCCACGAGCAGTACTTC.

This chain uses TRBV6-6 with TRBJ2-3; the match to TRBD2 covers 11 bases. The V gene end was trimmed by 5 bases and the J gene end by 5 bases; junction bases not matched to a gene: 3. The CDR3 is 14 residues long. Germline V gene data show CDR1 as MNHNY and CDR2 as SVGAGI (reference sequence). The CDR3: CASSIAGGLDTQYF. DNA for the CDR3: TGTGCCAGCAGTATAGCGGGGGGGCTAGATACGCAGTATTTT.

This clone was observed a few times. The chain carries TRBV29-1 and TRBJ2-1; 10 nucleotides agree with TRBD2. V lost 2 bases, J lost 7 bases, and 17 bases stayed unmatched. This CDR3 comprises 18 residues. Germline-derived CDR1 and CDR2 are SQVTM and ANQGSEA. CDR3 bases: TGCAGCGTTGAAAGGTTGCGGAGCGGGGGGGCCGATTGGAATGAGCAGTTCTTC. Translation: CSVERLRSGGADWNEQFF.

This chain links TRBV19 with TRBJ2-4, with D possibly being TRBD2 (5 bases). V shed 5 bases and J shed 0 bases, with 23 bases lying between them. Germline V gene sequence: CDR1 LNHDA, CDR2 SQIVND (reference sequence). The length of the CDR3 is 19 residues. CDR3 amino acids: CASSRGPIKATLAKNIQYF. CDR3 coding DNA: TGTGCCAGTAGTCGAGGGCCTATCAAAGCTACGCTAGCCAAAAACATTCAGTACTTC.

This rearrangement joins TRBV25-1 to TRBJ2-7, with 12 bases identical to TRBD2. CDR3 size: 17 residues. After removal of 3 bases from V and 3 bases from J, the junction contained 9 bases not matched to a gene. CDR1 and CDR2 from the germline V gene are MGHDK and SYGVNS. The CDR3 nucleotides are TGTGCCAGCAGTGATACTGAACTAGCGGGGGGTTTCTACGAGCAGTACTTC. Protein sequence: CASSDTELAGGFYEQYF.

The genes are TRBV27 and TRBJ2-5, with D possibly TRBD2 on 6 matching bases. The J call is in doubt because the DNA end fits TRBJ2-7 better. Germline CDR1 and CDR2: MNHEY and SMNVEV (reference sequence). This CDR3 has 13 amino acids. CDR3 in DNA: TGTGCCAGCAGTCCAGCGGGTATCTACGAGCAGTACTTC. Translating it yields CASSPAGIYEQYF.

The J gene is TRBJ1-2, the V gene TRBV19; 8 bases match TRBD1. CDR1 and CDR2 (germline): LNHDA, SQIVND (reference sequence). CDR3 length: 14 amino acids. The V segment lost 8 bases and the J segment 2 bases; nucleotides outside the gene matches: 7. CDR3 coding DNA: TGTGCCAGTTCTATTGACAGGGGAAACTATGGCTACACCTTC. The encoded protein is CASSIDRGNYGYTF.

The J gene is TRBJ1-2, the V gene TRBV29-1; D is unclear. This CDR3 contains 9 residues. Trimming left V 3 bases short and J 8 bases short, with 4 bases between. CDR1 SQVTM and CDR2 ANQGSEA come from the germline V gene. The chain's CDR3 is CSVEEGYTF. Written as DNA, the CDR3 is TGCAGCGTTGAGGAGGGCTACACCTTC.

The V and J genes are TRBV27 and TRBJ2-7; TRBD2 matches 7 bases. The CDR3 has 15 amino acids. Germline CDR1 and CDR2: MNHEY and SMNVEV (reference sequence). V shed 1 base and J 4 bases; nucleotides not matched to a gene: 7. The CDR3 loop reads CASSLWGGTAYEQYF. The CDR3 nucleotides read TGTGCCAGCAGTTTATGGGGGGGGACGGCATACGAGCAGTACTTC.

CDR3 region: CSADRTQYF. DNA of the CDR3: TGCAGCGCTGACAGGACGCAGTATTTT. This chain uses TRBV29-1 with TRBJ2-3; TRBD1 might be the D (6 bases). CDR3 length: 9 amino acids. Per the germline V gene, CDR1 is SQVTM and CDR2 is ANQGSEA. V was shortened by 7 bases and J by 9 bases, with 8 bases between the two germline ends.

The V call is TRBV5-5, the J call TRBJ2-2; TRBD1 matches at 8 bases. CDR1 SGHKS and CDR2 YYEKEE come from the germline V gene (reference sequence). This CDR3 is 16 amino acids long. The V gene end was trimmed by 0 bases and the J gene end by 3 bases; junction bases not matched to a gene: 4. CDR3 in amino acids: CASSLGGQGHTGELFF. CDR3 coding DNA: TGTGCCAGCAGCTTGGGTGGACAGGGTCACACCGGGGAGCTGTTTTTT.

The gene calls are TRBV20-1 and TRBJ1-2, with D hard to call. Germline-derived CDR1 and CDR2 are DFQATT and SNEGSKA (reference sequence). The V end was cut by 3 bases, the J end by 12 bases, with 14 bases between. This CDR3 contains 11 residues. For the CDR3, the DNA is TGCAGTGCTAGCAGGTTGGGGAGTGACACCTTC. Translation: CSASRLGSDTF.

The chain has TRBV19 and TRBJ1-2; D ambiguous. Germline CDR1 is LNHDA and CDR2 is SQIVND (reference sequence). The ends were cut back, 3 bases at V and 8 bases at J, with 13 bases in the middle. The CDR3 sequence is 13 residues long. The DNA of the CDR3 is TGTGCCAGTAGTATTACCAGCCCGGGAGGCTACACCTTC. It codes for CASSITSPGGYTF.

Notes on this clone: One end of the junction fails to match germline, which may point to a read error. This chain links TRBV7-9 with TRBJ1-4; a possible D gene is TRBD1 (5 bases). The CDR3 runs to 14 residues. Germline V gives CDR1 SEHNR, CDR2 FQNEAQ (reference sequence). CDR3 sequence: CASSLGTRNEKLFF. Written as DNA, the CDR3 is TGTGCCAGCAGCTTAGGGACACGCAATGAAAAATTGTTTTTT. Variable domain in full (rest from reference TRBV7-9 and TRBJ1-4): DTGVSQNPRHKITKRGQNVTFRCDPISEHNRLYWYRQTLGQGPEFLTYFQNEAQLEKSRLLSDRFSAERPKGSFSTLEIQRTEQGDSAMYLCASSLGTRNEKLFFGSGTQLSVL.

J is TRBJ2-1 and V is TRBV11-3; D might be TRBD2 (7 bases). The CDR3 extends over 14 amino acids. V was cut by 1 base and J by 5 bases, with 9 bases left in between. Germline lookup yields CDR1 SGHNT and CDR2 YENEEA. The CDR3 spells CASSLGGGHNEQFF. DNA of the CDR3: TGTGCCAGCAGCTTAGGGGGGGGCCACAATGAGCAGTTCTTC.

This clone turned up a few times. This rearrangement joins TRBV6-5 to TRBJ1-5; TRBD1 aligns across 9 bases. The CDR3 sequence is 15 residues long. CDR1 and CDR2 (germline): MNHEY, SVGAGI. With V trimmed by 5 bases and J by 11 bases, 13 bases remained unmatched. DNA of the CDR3: TGTGCCAGCAGTCAACCGGGACAGGGCGGGGAGACCCAGCATTTT. It yields the protein CASSQPGQGGETQHF.

V and J are TRBV13 and TRBJ1-1; 11 bases agree with TRBD1. The J segment lost 3 bases and the V segment lost 5 bases, leaving 8 bases of the junction unmatched. The CDR3 is 16 amino acids. The germline V gene encodes CDR1 PRHDT and CDR2 FYEKMQ (reference sequence). CDR3 protein: CASSTRDRGIDTEAFF. Written as DNA, the CDR3 is TGTGCCAGCAGCACCCGGGACAGGGGGATCGACACTGAAGCTTTCTTT.

The rearrangement uses TRBV4-3 and TRBJ1-3; the match to TRBD1 covers 9 bases. V lost 3 bases to trimming and J lost 6 bases; unmatched junction nucleotides: 12. The CDR3 extends over 17 amino acids. The germline V gene encodes CDR1 LGHNA and CDR2 YSLEER. The CDR3 bases are TGCGCCAGCAGCCACCCACTTAGGGACAGGGTGGAAAACACCATATATTTT. Translation gives CASSHPLRDRVENTIYF.

This sequence joins TRBV19 and TRBJ1-2; 12 bases map to TRBD1. The V gene end was trimmed by 5 bases and the J gene end by 2 bases; junction bases not matched to a gene: 9. This CDR3 spans 17 amino acids. CDR1 LNHDA and CDR2 SQIVND come from the germline V gene (reference sequence). The CDR3 loop is CASSVSGTGGANYGYTF. CDR3 nucleotide sequence: TGTGCCAGTAGTGTCTCCGGGACAGGGGGCGCGAACTATGGCTACACCTTC. The full variable domain, rest sourced from reference TRBV19 and TRBJ1-2, is DGGITQSPKYLFRKEGQNVTLSCEQNLNHDAMYWYRQDPGQGLRLIYYSQIVNDFQKGDIAEGYSVSREKKESFPLTVTSAQKNPTAFYLCASSVSGTGGANYGYTFGSGTRLTVV.

The chain carries TRBV27 and TRBJ2-7, with unresolved D. The CDR3 contains 13 residues. Trimming cost V 4 bases and J 7 bases, with 14 bases left between them. CDR1 is MNHEY and CDR2 is SMNVEV in the germline V gene (reference sequence). The CDR3 loop reads CASSSPGFGEQYF. The CDR3 DNA reads TGTGCCAGCAGTTCCCCCGGGTTCGGGGAGCAGTACTTC.

The count of this clone is one. V gene TRBV29-1 combines with J gene TRBJ1-1, with D maybe TRBD1 (5 bases). The length of the CDR3 is 13 residues. The germline gives CDR1 SQVTM, CDR2 ANQGSEA. Trimming shortened V by 5 bases and J by 6 bases, and 16 bases separated the two germline ends. CDR3 amino acids: CSVLDKGIAEAFF. The CDR3, as DNA: TGCAGCGTTTTGGACAAGGGTATTGCTGAAGCTTTCTTT.